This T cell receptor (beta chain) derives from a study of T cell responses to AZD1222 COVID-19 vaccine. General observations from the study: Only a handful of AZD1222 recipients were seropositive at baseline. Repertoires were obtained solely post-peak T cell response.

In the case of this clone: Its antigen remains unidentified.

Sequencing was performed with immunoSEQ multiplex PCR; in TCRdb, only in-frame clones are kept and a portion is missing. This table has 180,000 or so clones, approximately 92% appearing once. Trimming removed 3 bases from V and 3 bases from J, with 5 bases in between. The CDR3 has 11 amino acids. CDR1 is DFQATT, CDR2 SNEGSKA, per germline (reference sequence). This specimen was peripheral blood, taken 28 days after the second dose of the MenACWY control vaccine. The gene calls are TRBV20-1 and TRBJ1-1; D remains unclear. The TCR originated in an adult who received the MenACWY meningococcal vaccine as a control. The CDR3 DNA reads TGCAGTGCTAGGGTTCACACTGAAGCTTTCTTT. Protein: CSARVHTEAFF.